These T cell receptor beta chains were read from a single sample in a study of blood T cell repertoires in COVID-19. TCRdb's copy holds only in-frame clones and misses some; the assay was immunoSEQ multiplex PCR. The profile shows 280,000 or so clones, about 83% of them singletons. The source material was peripheral blood. The receptors here all came from a woman between 50 and 59 years old who had recovered from COVID-19. The CDR3 runs from the conserved cysteine through the conserved F or W. The D gene is left open where the match is weak. Clone size is not always given. Where it is, it says once, few, many or a class for expanded clones.

size: -
D: TRBD1
J: TRBJ2-7
V: TRBV28
CDR3: CASTSGQGAYEQYF
DNA: TGTGCCAGCACCTCCGGACAGGGAGCCTACGAGCAGTACTTC

size: -
D: TRBD1
J: TRBJ2-1
V: TRBV28
CDR3: CASIRGQGYNEQFF
DNA: TGTGCCAGCATTCGGGGACAGGGATACAATGAGCAGTTCTTC

size: -
D: TRBD2
J: TRBJ2-5
V: TRBV18
CDR3: CASSLLAGVETQYF
DNA: TGTGCCAGCTCACTGCTAGCGGGAGTGGAGACCCAGTACTTC

size: -
D: TRBD1
J: TRBJ1-4
V: TRBV18
CDR3: CASSPPGQWGEKLFF
DNA: TGTGCCAGCTCACCACCGGGACAGTGGGGTGAAAAACTGTTTTTT

size: once
D: -
J: TRBJ2-5
V: TRBV10-1
CDR3: CASSESINRSQETQYF
DNA: TGCGCCAGCAGTGAGTCGATTAACAGAAGCCAAGAGACCCAGTACTTC

size: -
D: -
J: TRBJ2-2
V: TRBV21-1
CDR3: CASSKVSLANTGELFF
DNA: TGTGCCAGCAGCAAAGTTTCTTTAGCGAACACCGGGGAGCTGTTTTTT

size: -
D: -
J: TRBJ2-5
V: TRBV6-5
CDR3: CASNRQAQETQYF
DNA: TGTGCCAGCAATAGACAGGCTCAAGAGACCCAGTACTTC

size: -
D: -
J: TRBJ2-3
V: TRBV12-3/TRBV12-4
CDR3: CASSSGEADTQYF
DNA: TGTGCCAGCAGTTCGGGGGAGGCAGATACGCAGTATTTT

size: -
D: -
J: TRBJ2-7
V: TRBV28
CDR3: CASTPGGVGREQYF
DNA: TGTGCCAGCACTCCTGGAGGGGTGGGGAGGGAGCAGTACTTC

size: -
D: -
J: TRBJ1-1
V: TRBV13
CDR3: CASSLGRHRMNTEAFF
DNA: TGTGCCAGCAGCTTAGGCCGTCACAGAATGAACACTGAAGCTTTCTTT

size: -
D: TRBD2
J: TRBJ2-3
V: TRBV5-1
CDR3: CASSLGRLAASTDTQYF
DNA: TGCGCCAGCAGCTTGGGGAGACTAGCGGCGAGCACAGATACGCAGTATTTT

size: -
D: -
J: TRBJ2-6
V: TRBV19
CDR3: CASSTPFTGTGANVLTF
DNA: TGTGCCAGTAGTACACCCTTCACAGGAACTGGGGCCAACGTCCTGACTTTC

size: once
D: -
J: TRBJ1-2
V: TRBV18
CDR3: CASSVTAGTVNYGYTF
DNA: TGTGCCAGCTCCGTTACGGCGGGCACCGTTAACTATGGCTACACCTTC

size: -
D: TRBD2
J: TRBJ2-1
V: TRBV30
CDR3: CAWSVRLAGLDEQFF
DNA: TGTGCCTGGAGTGTACGTCTAGCGGGACTCGATGAGCAGTTCTTC

size: -
D: -
J: TRBJ2-7
V: TRBV7-7
CDR3: CASSPGGGDEQYF
DNA: TGTGCCAGCAGCCCCGGAGGGGGGGACGAGCAGTACTTC

size: -
D: -
J: TRBJ2-1
V: TRBV4-3
CDR3: CASSQEAYNEQFF
DNA: TGCGCCAGCAGCCAAGAAGCATACAATGAGCAGTTCTTC

size: -
D: -
J: TRBJ1-5
V: TRBV19
CDR3: CASSSDPDGGYNQPQHF
DNA: TGTGCCAGTAGTTCCGACCCGGACGGAGGGTACAATCAGCCCCAGCATTTT

size: -
D: TRBD1
J: TRBJ1-2
V: TRBV7-6
CDR3: CASSLAEFPTGRYGYTF
DNA: TGTGCCAGCAGCTTAGCAGAGTTTCCGACAGGGAGGTATGGCTACACCTTC

size: -
D: TRBD1
J: TRBJ1-1
V: TRBV6-5
CDR3: CASSYRQGSEAFF
DNA: TGTGCCAGCAGTTACCGACAGGGCTCTGAAGCTTTCTTT

size: -
D: TRBD2
J: TRBJ2-3
V: TRBV7-2
CDR3: CASSQTRGVTDTQYF
DNA: TGTGCCAGCAGCCAGACCCGGGGGGTCACAGATACGCAGTATTTT

size: -
D: TRBD1
J: TRBJ1-1
V: TRBV7-9
CDR3: CASSLWMTGSTEAFF
DNA: TGTGCCAGCAGCTTATGGATGACAGGGAGCACTGAAGCTTTCTTT

size: -
D: -
J: TRBJ1-1
V: TRBV28
CDR3: CASRSSLVGEAFF
DNA: TGTGCCAGCAGGAGTTCCCTAGTCGGAGAAGCTTTCTTT

size: -
D: TRBD1
J: TRBJ2-3
V: TRBV7-2
CDR3: CASSSRDRGLGTDTQYF
DNA: TGTGCCAGCAGCTCGCGGGACAGGGGGCTCGGCACAGATACGCAGTATTTT

size: -
D: -
J: TRBJ2-7
V: TRBV12-3/TRBV12-4
CDR3: CASSFSVSYEQYF
DNA: TGTGCCAGCAGTTTTTCGGTCTCCTACGAGCAGTACTTC

size: -
D: TRBD1
J: TRBJ1-6
V: TRBV28
CDR3: CASSPGTGPSPLHF
DNA: TGTGCCAGCAGCCCCGGGACAGGCCCGTCACCCCTCCACTTT

size: -
D: TRBD2
J: TRBJ2-5
V: TRBV7-2
CDR3: CASRSTSGGVETQYF
DNA: TGTGCCAGCAGGTCAACTAGCGGGGGGGTAGAGACCCAGTACTTC

size: -
D: TRBD2
J: TRBJ2-1
V: TRBV28
CDR3: CASSPTPSGGVHEQFF
DNA: TGTGCCAGCAGCCCAACCCCCAGCGGGGGGGTCCATGAGCAGTTCTTC

size: -
D: -
J: TRBJ1-5
V: TRBV20-1
CDR3: CSASSGGRRNQPQHF
DNA: TGCAGTGCTAGTTCCGGGGGTAGGCGCAATCAGCCCCAGCATTTT

size: -
D: TRBD1
J: TRBJ1-1
V: TRBV29-1
CDR3: CSVDRGLTEAFF
DNA: TGCAGCGTGGACAGGGGATTGACTGAAGCTTTCTTT

size: -
D: TRBD1
J: TRBJ2-5
V: TRBV10-3
CDR3: CAMGQGSRETQYF
DNA: TGTGCCATGGGACAGGGCTCTCGGGAGACCCAGTACTTC

size: -
D: -
J: TRBJ2-3
V: TRBV6-5
CDR3: CASSELLGFTDTQYF
DNA: TGTGCCAGCAGCGAGCTACTAGGCTTCACAGATACGCAGTATTTT

size: -
D: -
J: TRBJ1-2
V: TRBV28
CDR3: CASSFTHNNYGYTF
DNA: TGTGCCAGCAGTTTTACCCACAACAACTATGGCTACACCTTC